The clone carrying this T cell receptor (beta chain) was found a few times. Its antigen remains unknown. The sample belongs to a study of response to subunit inactivated influenza vaccine. General observations from the study: The study's authors posited that every seasonal influenza vaccination enlists few new T cells.

This CDR3 contains 15 residues. V gave up 1 base and J gave up 2 bases; unmatched junction bases: 1. CDR1 and CDR2 (germline): LGHDT, YNNKEL (reference sequence). TCRdb re-called the RT-PCR reads through MiXCR, storing one row per CDR3 protein. Found here are hundreds of thousands of distinct CDR3 sequences, over 11% of them singletons; the top ten hold 6.5% to 8.5%. This receptor was identified in a man aged 50 to 60 who received an inactivated influenza vaccine. The genes are TRBV3-1 and TRBJ2-2; 7 bases are a match to TRBD2. This material consisted of PBMCs from blood, taken 14 to 15 days before vaccination. The CDR3 is CASSQGGSNTGELFF. The CDR3 nucleotides are TGTGCCAGCAGCCAAGGCGGGAGTAACACCGGGGAGCTGTTTTTT.